The subject of this entry is one T cell receptor beta chain. Its antigen is unknown. Distinct nucleotide sequences in the sample also encode this CDR3. DNA at 200 ng, tens of thousands of T cell genomes, went into sorted-subset replicate PCRs. Measured with immunoSEQ multiplex PCR; TCRdb has only the in-frame clones, and not every one. This sample has more than 2 million clones, with just under 95% found just once. The record originates from a study of shared clonotypes between healthy human individuals. Overall study results and limits: What rarefaction showed was incomplete sorted-subset sequencing despite large depth.

Germline V gene data show CDR1 as SGHRS and CDR2 as YFSETQ. This CDR3 comprises 15 residues. The ends lost 0 bases at V and 0 bases at J; junction bases unmatched: 2. Naivety among CD8 cells was defined by CD45RO negativity and positive CCR7 selection, thereby excluding terminally differentiated effector memory CD45RA+ cells. Sequenced: naive CD8+ T cells sorted from blood. This sequence was found in a man in his late teens or twenties in good health. This chain joins TRBV5-1 and TRBJ2-7; 8 nucleotides line up with TRBD1. CDR3 nucleotides: TGCGCCAGCAGCTTGGCTGGACAGGGCTCCTACGAGCAGTACTTC. This translates into CASSLAGQGSYEQYF.